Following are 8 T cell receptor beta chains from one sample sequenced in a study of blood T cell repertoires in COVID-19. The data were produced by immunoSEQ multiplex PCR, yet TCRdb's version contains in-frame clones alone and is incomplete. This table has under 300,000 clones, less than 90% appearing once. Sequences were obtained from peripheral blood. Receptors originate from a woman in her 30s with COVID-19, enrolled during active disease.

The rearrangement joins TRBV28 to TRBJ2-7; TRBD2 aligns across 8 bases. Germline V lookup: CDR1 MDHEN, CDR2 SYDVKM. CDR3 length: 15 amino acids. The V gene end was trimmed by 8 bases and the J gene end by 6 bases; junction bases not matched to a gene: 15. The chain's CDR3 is CASPPRTGGALEQYF. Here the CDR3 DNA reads TGTGCCAGCCCTCCGAGGACCGGGGGGGCTCTCGAGCAGTACTTC.

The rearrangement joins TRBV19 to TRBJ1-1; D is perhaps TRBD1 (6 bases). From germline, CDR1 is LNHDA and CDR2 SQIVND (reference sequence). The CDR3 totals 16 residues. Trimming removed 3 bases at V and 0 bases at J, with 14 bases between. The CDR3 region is CASSMAQGQLNTEAFF. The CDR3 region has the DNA TGTGCCAGTAGTATGGCCCAGGGACAATTGAACACTGAAGCTTTCTTT.

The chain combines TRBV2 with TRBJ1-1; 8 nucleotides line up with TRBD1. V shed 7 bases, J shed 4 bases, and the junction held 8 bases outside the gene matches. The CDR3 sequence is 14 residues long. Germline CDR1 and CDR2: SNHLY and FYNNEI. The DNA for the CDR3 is TGTGCCAGCACCAGACAGGGGTTGGGCACTGAAGCTTTCTTT. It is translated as CASTRQGLGTEAFF.

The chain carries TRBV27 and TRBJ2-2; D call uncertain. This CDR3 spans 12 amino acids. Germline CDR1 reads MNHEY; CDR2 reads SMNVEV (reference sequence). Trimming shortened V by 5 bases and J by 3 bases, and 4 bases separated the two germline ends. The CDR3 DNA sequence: TGTGCCAGCAGTACTCACACCGGGGAGCTGTTTTTT. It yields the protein CASSTHTGELFF.

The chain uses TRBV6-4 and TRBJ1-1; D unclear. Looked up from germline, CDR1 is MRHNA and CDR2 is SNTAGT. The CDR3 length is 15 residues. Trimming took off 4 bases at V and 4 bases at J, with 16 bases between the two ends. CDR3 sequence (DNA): TGTGCCAGCAGTGCCACGGCTGGGTCGGGCACTGAAGCTTTCTTT. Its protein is CASSATAGSGTEAFF.

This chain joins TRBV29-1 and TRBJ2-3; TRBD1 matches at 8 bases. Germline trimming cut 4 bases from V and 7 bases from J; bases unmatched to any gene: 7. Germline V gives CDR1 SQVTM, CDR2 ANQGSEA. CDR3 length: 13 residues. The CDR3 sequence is CSVGRTGLNTQYF. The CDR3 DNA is TGCAGCGTTGGTCGGACAGGGCTAAATACGCAGTATTTT.

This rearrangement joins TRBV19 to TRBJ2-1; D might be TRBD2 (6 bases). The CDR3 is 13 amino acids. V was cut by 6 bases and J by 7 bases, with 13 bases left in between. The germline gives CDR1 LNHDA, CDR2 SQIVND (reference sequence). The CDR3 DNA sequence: TGTGCCAGTAGCGGGGGACGGCGGAATGAGCAGTTCTTC. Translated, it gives CASSGGRRNEQFF.

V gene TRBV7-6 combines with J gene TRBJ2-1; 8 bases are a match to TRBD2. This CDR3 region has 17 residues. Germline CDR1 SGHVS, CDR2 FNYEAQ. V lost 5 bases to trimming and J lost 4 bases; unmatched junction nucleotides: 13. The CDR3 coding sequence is TGTGCCAGCAGCCATCGTCCCGGGACTAGGGGATACAATGAGCAGTTCTTC. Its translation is CASSHRPGTRGYNEQFF.